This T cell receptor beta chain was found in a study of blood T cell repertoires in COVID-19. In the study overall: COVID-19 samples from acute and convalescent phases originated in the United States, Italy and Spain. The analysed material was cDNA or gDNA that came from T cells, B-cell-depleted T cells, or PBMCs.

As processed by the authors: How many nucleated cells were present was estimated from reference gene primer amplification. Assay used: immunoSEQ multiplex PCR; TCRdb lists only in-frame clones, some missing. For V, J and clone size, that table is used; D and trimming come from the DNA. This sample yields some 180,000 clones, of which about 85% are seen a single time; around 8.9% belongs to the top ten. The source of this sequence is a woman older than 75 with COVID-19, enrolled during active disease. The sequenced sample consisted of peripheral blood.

This chain's CDR3 is CASSSPREVTEAFF. For the CDR3, the DNA is TGTGCCAGCAGCTCCCCAAGGGAGGTCACTGAAGCTTTCTTT. The chain recombines TRBV6-5 with TRBJ1-1, with unresolved D. The V and J ends lost 6 bases and 4 bases respectively, with 15 bases between them. Looked up from germline, CDR1 is MNHEY and CDR2 is SVGAGI. The CDR3 is made up of 14 amino acids.